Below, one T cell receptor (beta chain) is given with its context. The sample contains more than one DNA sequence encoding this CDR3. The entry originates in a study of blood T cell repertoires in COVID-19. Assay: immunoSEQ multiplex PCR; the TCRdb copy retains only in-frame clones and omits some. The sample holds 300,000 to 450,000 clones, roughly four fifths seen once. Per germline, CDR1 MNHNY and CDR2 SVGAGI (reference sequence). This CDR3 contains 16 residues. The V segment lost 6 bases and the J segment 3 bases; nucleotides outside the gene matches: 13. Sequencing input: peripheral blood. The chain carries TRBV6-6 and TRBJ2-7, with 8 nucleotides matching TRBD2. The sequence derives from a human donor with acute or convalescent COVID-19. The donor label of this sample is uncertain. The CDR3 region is CASSPLPGAGGYEQYF. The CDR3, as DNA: TGTGCCAGCAGCCCCCTTCCGGGGGCGGGAGGCTACGAGCAGTACTTC.